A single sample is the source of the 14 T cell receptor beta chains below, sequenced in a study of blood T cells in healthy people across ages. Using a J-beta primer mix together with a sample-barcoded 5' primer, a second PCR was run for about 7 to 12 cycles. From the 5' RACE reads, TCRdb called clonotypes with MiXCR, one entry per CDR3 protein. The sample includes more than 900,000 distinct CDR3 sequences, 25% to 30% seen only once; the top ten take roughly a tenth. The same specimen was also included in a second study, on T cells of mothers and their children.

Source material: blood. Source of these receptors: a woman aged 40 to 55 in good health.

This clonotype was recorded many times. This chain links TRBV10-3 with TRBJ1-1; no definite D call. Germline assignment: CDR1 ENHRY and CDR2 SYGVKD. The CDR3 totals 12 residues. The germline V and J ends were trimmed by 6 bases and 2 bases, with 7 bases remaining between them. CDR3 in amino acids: CAIRSGNTEAFF. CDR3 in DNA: TGTGCCATCAGGTCAGGTAACACTGAAGCTTTCTTT.

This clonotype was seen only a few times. Here the CDR3 reads CASSQAISGSGYEQYF. CDR3 DNA sequence: TGCGCCAGCAGCCAAGCTATTTCGGGGTCGGGGTACGAGCAGTACTTC. The chain has TRBV4-1 and TRBJ2-7; D may be TRBD2 (5 bases). The CDR3 has 16 residues. Trimming left V 1 base short and J 4 bases short, with 17 bases between. Germline lookup yields CDR1 MGHRA and CDR2 YSYEKL.

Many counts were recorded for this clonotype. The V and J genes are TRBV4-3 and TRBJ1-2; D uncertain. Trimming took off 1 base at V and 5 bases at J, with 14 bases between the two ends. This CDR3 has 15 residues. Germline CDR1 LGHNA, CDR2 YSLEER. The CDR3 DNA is TGCGCCAGCAGCCAAGTGCCGCTCTCGATTTATGGCTACACCTTC. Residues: CASSQVPLSIYGYTF.

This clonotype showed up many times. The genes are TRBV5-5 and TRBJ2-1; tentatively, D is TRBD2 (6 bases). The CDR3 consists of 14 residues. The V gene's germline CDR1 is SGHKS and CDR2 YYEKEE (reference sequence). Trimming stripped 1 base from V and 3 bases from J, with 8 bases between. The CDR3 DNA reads TGTGCCAGCAGCTTGAGTAGCGGCTACAATGAGCAGTTCTTC. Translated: CASSLSSGYNEQFF.

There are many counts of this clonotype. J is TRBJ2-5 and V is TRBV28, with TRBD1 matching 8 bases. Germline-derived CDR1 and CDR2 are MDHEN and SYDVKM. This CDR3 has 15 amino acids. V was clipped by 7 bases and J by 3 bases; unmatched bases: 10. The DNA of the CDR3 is TGTGCCAGCACCCAGGGGGCGCAACCAAAAGAGACCCAGTACTTC. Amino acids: CASTQGAQPKETQYF. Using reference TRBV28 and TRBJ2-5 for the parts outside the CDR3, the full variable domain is DVKVTQSSRYLVKRTGEKVFLECVQDMDHENMFWYRQDPGLGLRLIYFSYDVKMKEKGDIPEGYSVSREKKERFSLILESASTNQTSMYLCASTQGAQPKETQYFGPGTRLLVL.

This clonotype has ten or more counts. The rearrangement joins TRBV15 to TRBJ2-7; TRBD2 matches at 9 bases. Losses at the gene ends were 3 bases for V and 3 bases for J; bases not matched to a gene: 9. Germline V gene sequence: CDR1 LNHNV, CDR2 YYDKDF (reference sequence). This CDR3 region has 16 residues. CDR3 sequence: CATSRDSGGLIYEQYF. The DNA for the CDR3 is TGTGCCACCAGCAGGGATAGCGGGGGCCTTATCTACGAGCAGTACTTC. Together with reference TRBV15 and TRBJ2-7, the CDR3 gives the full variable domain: DAMVIQNPRYQVTQFGKPVTLSCSQTLNHNVMYWYQQKSSQAPKLLFHYYDKDFNNEADTPDNFQSRRPNTSFCFLDIRSPGLGDTAMYLCATSRDSGGLIYEQYFGPGTRLTVT.

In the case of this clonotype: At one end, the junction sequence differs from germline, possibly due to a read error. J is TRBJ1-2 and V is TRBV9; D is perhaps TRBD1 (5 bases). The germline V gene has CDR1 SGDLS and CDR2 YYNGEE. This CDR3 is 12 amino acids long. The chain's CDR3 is CAGSPGGYGYTF. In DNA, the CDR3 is TGTGCCGGCAGCCCTGGGGGATATGGCTACACCTTC. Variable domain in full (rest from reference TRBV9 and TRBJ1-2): DSGVTQTPKHLITATGQRVTLRCSPRSGDLSVYWYQQSLDQGLQFLIQYYNGEERAKGNILERFSAQQFPDLHSELNLSSLELGDSALYFCAGSPGGYGYTFGSGTRLTVV.

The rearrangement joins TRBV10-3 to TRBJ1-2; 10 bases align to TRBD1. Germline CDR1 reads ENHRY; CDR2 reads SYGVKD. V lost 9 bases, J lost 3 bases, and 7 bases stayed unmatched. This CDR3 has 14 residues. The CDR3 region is CAIRQGALDYGYTF. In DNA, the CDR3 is TGTGCCATTAGACAGGGGGCGTTGGACTATGGCTACACCTTC.

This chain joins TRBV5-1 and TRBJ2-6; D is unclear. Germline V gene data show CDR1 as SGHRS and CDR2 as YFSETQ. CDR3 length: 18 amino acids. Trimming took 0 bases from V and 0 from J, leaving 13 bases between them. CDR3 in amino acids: CASSLGPGRASGANVLTF. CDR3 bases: TGCGCCAGCAGCTTGGGCCCAGGTCGAGCCTCTGGGGCCAACGTCCTGACTTTC.

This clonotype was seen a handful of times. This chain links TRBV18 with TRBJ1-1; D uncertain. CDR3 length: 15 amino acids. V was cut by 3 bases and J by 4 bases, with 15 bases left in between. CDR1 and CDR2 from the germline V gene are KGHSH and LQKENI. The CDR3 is CASSPFSLDRTEAFF. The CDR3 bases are TGTGCCAGCTCACCTTTTTCATTGGATCGCACTGAAGCTTTCTTT.

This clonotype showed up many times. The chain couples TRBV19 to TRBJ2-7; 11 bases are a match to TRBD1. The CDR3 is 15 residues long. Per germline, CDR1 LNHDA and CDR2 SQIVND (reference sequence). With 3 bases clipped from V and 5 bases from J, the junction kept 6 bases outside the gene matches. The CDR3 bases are TGTGCCAGTAGTATGGACAGGGGGCATCGCGACGAGCAGTACTTC. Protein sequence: CASSMDRGHRDEQYF.

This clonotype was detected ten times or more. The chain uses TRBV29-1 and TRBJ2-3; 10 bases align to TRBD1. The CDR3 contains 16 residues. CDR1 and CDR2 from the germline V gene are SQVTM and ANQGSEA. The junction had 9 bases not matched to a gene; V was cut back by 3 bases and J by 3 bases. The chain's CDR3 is CSVEKFDRGRTDTQYF. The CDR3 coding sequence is TGCAGCGTTGAGAAGTTCGACAGGGGGCGAACAGATACGCAGTATTTT.

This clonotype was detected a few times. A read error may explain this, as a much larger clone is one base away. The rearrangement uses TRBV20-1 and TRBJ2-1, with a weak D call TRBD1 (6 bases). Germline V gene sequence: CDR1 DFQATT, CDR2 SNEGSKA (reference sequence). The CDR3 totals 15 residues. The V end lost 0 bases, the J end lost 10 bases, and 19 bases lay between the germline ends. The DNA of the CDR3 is TGCAGTGCTAGAGACGGACAGCCTCTTAGCTACGAGCAGTTCTTC. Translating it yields CSARDGQPLSYEQFF.

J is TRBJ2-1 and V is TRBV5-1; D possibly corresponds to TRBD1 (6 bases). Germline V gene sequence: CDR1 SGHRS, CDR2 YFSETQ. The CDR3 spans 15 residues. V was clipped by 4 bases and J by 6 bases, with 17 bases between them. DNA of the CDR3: TGCGCCAGCAGCAGGCGAGGGGGAGACTTCAATGAGCAGTTCTTC. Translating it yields CASSRRGGDFNEQFF.